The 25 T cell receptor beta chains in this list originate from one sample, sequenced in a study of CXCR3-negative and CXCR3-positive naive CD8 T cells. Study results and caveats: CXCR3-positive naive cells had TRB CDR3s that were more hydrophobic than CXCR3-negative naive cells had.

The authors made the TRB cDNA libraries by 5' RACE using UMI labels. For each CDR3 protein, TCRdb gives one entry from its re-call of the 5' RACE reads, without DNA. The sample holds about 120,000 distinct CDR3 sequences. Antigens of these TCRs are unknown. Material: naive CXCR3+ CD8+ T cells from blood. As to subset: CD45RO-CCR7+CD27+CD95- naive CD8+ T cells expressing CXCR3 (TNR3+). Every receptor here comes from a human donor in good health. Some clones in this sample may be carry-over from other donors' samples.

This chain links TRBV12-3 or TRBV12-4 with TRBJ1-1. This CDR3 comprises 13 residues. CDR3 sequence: CASSWIANTEAFF.

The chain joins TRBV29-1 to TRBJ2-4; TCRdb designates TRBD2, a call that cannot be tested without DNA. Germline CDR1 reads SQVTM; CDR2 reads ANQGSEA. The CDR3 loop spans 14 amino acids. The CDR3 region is CSVSLGDGKNIQYF.

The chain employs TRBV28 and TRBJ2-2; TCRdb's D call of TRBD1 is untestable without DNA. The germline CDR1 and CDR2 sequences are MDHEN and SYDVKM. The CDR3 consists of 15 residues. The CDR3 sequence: CASTGTGGPTGELFF.

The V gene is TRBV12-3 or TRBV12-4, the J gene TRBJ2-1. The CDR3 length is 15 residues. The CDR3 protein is CASSSQLLPSDEQFF.

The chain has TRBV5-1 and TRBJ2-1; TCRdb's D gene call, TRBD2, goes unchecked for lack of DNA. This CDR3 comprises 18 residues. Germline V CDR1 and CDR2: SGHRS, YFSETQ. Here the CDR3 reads CASSRDRTSGSIDNEQFF.

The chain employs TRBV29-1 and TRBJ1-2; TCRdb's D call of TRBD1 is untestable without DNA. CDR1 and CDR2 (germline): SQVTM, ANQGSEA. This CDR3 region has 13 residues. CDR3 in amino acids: CSVETGGDYGYTF.

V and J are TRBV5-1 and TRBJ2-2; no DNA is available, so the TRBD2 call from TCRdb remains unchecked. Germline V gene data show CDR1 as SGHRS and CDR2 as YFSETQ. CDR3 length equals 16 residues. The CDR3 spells CASRVRLAGVPGELFF.

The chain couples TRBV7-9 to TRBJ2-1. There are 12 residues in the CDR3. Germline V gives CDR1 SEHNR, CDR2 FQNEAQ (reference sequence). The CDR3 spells CASSPTWDEQFF.

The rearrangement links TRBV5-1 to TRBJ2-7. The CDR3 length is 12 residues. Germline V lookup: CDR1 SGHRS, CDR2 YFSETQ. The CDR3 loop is CASSLADREQYF.

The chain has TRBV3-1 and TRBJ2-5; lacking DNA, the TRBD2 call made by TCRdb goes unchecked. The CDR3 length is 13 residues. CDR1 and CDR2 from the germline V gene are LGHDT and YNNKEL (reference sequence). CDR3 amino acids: CASSGLPQETQYF.

CDR3 residues: CASRAPPKDEQYF. The V and J genes are TRBV28 and TRBJ2-7; TCRdb gives TRBD2 as the D gene, but with no DNA this cannot be confirmed. CDR1 is MDHEN and CDR2 is SYDVKM in the germline V gene. This CDR3 has 13 amino acids.

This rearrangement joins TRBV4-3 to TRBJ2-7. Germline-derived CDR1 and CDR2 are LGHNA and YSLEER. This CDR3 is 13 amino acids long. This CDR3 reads CASSQARLYEQYF.

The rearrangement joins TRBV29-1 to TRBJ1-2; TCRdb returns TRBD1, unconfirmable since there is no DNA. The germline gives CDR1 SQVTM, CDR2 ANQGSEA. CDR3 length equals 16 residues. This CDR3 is CSVRGGQGTPFGGYTF.

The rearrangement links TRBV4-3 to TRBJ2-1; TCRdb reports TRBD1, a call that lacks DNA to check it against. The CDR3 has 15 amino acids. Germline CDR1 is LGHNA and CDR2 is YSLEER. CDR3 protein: CASSAGQTDYNEQFF.

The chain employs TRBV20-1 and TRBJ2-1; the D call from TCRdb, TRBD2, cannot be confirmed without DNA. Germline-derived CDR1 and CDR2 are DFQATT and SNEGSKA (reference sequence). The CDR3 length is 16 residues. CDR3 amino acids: CSAEGLAGGFVDEQFF.

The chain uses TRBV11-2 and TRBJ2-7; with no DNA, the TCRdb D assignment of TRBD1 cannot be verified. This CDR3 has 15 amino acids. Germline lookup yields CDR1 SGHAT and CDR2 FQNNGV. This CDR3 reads CASSAWTGLRGEQYF.

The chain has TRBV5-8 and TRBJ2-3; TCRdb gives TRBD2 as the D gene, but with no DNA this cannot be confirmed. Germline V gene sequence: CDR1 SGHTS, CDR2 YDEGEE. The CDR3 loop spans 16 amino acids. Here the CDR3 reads CASSKGTATGLDTQYF.

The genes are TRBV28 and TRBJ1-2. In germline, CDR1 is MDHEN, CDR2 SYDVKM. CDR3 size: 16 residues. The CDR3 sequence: CASSLNLELPVYGYTF.

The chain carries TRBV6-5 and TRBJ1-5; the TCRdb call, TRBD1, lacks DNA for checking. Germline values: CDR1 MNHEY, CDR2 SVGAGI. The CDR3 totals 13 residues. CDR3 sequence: CASSLQGDQPQHF.

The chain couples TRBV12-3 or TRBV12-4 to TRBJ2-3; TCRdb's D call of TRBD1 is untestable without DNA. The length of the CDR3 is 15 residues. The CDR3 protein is CASSLLGGGHDTQYF.

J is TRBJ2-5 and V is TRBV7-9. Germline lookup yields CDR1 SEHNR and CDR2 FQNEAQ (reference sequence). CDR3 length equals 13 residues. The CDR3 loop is CASSPSSQETQYF.

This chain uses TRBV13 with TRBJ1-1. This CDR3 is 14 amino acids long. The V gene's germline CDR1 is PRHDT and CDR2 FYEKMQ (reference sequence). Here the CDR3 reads CASSLLQLNTEAFF.

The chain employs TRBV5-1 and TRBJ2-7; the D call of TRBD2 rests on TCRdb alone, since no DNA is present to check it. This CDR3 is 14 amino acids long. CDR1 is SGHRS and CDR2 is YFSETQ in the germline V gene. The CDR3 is CASSLRNSDYEQYF.

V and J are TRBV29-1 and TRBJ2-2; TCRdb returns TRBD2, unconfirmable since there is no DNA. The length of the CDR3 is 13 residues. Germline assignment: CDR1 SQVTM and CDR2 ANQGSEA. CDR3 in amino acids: CSGTSGVTGELFF.

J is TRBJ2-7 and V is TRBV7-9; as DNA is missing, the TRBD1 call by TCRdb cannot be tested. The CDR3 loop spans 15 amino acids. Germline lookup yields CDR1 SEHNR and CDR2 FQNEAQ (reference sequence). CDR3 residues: CASSLTTTGSDEQYF. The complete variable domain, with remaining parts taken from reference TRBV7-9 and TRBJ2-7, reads DTGVSQNPRHKITKRGQNVTFRCDPISEHNRLYWYRQTLGQGPEFLTYFQNEAQLEKSRLLSDRFSAERPKGSFSTLEIQRTEQGDSAMYLCASSLTTTGSDEQYFGPGTRLTVT.